These 13 T cell receptor beta chains were sequenced from one sample in a study of a mutant IDH1 vaccine in newly diagnosed glioma. Sample time point: week 5, during vaccination. Mutant IDH1 20-mer peptide, at 300 ug, made up each vaccine dose, with topical imiquimod. Some clones are missing from TCRdb's copy, which holds only in-frame ones; the method was immunoSEQ multiplex PCR. The sample shows 52,000 or so clones, 82% of them seen only once. Their antigen targets remain unknown. Source: PBMCs, taken from a glioma patient whose treatment included an IDH1 peptide vaccine. These receptors were collected from a young woman with glioma. Some clones in this sample may be carry-over from other donors' samples.

This chain joins TRBV6-6 and TRBJ2-5; no clear D gene. Germline V gene lookup returns CDR1 MNHNY and CDR2 SVGAGI (reference sequence). The CDR3 is 12 residues long. Trimming pared 7 bases from V and 2 bases from J, leaving 8 bases between. The CDR3 is CASTSPQETQYF. CDR3 in DNA: TGTGCCAGCACCTCCCCACAAGAGACCCAGTACTTC.

This chain uses TRBV6-6 with TRBJ2-3; the D gene could be TRBD1 or TRBD2 (5 bases each). Germline CDR1 MNHNY, CDR2 SVGAGI (reference sequence). Trimming took off 4 bases at V and 2 bases at J, with 10 bases between the two ends. CDR3 length equals 14 residues. CDR3 sequence reads: CASSFPGPTDTQYF. Written as DNA, the CDR3 is TGTGCCAGCAGTTTCCCGGGGCCCACAGATACGCAGTATTTT.

The chain combines TRBV2 with TRBJ1-6, with no clear D. CDR1 is SNHLY and CDR2 is FYNNEI in the germline V gene. V lost 2 bases to trimming and J lost 7 bases, with 12 bases between them. This CDR3 spans 15 amino acids. CDR3 loop: CASSENPGINSPLHF. As DNA, the CDR3 is TGTGCCAGCAGTGAAAATCCGGGCATAAATTCACCCCTCCACTTT.

The V and J genes are TRBV6-5 and TRBJ1-2; 7 bases agree with TRBD1. The CDR3 is made up of 15 amino acids. The trim removed 6 bases at V and 5 bases at J, leaving 12 bases unmatched. From germline, CDR1 is MNHEY and CDR2 SVGAGI. CDR3 protein: CASRRGLTGAYGYTF. The CDR3 coding sequence is TGTGCCAGCAGACGTGGTCTTACAGGGGCGTATGGCTACACCTTC.

This rearrangement joins TRBV11-1 to TRBJ2-5; D is possibly TRBD2 (5 bases). The germline V and J ends were trimmed by 4 bases and 5 bases, with 11 bases remaining between them. Germline assignment: CDR1 SGHAT and CDR2 FQDESV (reference sequence). The CDR3 spans 13 residues. CDR3 in DNA: TGTGCCAGCAGCTCTGGACCGGGGGAGACCCAGTACTTC. Residues: CASSSGPGETQYF.

This clone came up once. This chain uses TRBV10-2 with TRBJ1-2; D call uncertain. Germline V CDR1 and CDR2: WSHSY, SAAADI. V was pared by 8 bases and J by 4 bases, with 14 bases between. The CDR3 covers 13 residues. The CDR3 DNA follows: TGCGCCAGCGGGGAGGTTATCAGCTATGGCTACACCTTC. Translating gives CASGEVISYGYTF.

This chain joins TRBV7-9 and TRBJ2-7; D unresolved. CDR3 length equals 12 residues. V was clipped by 5 bases and J by 6 bases, with 11 bases between them. CDR1 and CDR2 (germline): SEHNR, FQNEAQ (reference sequence). The CDR3 sequence: CASSTDTLEQYF. The CDR3 DNA sequence: TGTGCCAGCAGCACCGACACCCTCGAGCAGTACTTC.

The gene calls are TRBV5-4 and TRBJ2-5; 11 bases match TRBD2. The CDR3 is made up of 12 amino acids. Germline values: CDR1 SGHNT, CDR2 YYREEE (reference sequence). The ends lost 10 bases at V and 7 bases at J; junction bases unmatched: 6. This chain's CDR3 is CAGGLAEGTQYF. The CDR3 bases are TGTGCCGGGGGACTAGCGGAAGGGACCCAGTACTTC.

In regard to this clone: An end of the junction differs from the germline gene, which may be a read error. The chain couples TRBV28 to TRBJ2-1; 13 bases are a match to TRBD2. Germline CDR1 MDHEN, CDR2 SYDVKM. This CDR3 comprises 17 residues. The CDR3 nucleotides read TGTGCCAGCAGCTTATGGGAACTAGCGGGAGGGCCTGGTGAGCAGTTCTTC. Translating it yields CASSLWELAGGPGEQFF.

The V and J genes are TRBV6-6 and TRBJ1-1; the match to TRBD1 covers 7 bases. CDR3 length equals 14 residues. V shed 5 bases, J shed 1 base, and the junction held 4 bases outside the gene matches. CDR1 MNHNY and CDR2 SVGAGI come from the germline V gene (reference sequence). CDR3 sequence (DNA): TGTGCCAGCAGTGGCCGGACAGGGAACACTGAAGCTTTCTTT. Protein: CASSGRTGNTEAFF.

The chain employs TRBV2 and TRBJ2-5; 7 bases match TRBD1. Germline V CDR1 and CDR2: SNHLY, FYNNEI. This CDR3 is 13 amino acids long. Losses at the gene ends were 5 bases for V and 1 base for J; bases not matched to a gene: 1. CDR3 sequence reads: CASSRDSQETQYF. The CDR3 DNA follows: TGTGCCAGCAGTCGGGACAGCCAAGAGACCCAGTACTTC.

This clone is judged medium-sized. The chain combines TRBV6-1 with TRBJ2-3; the D call may be TRBD1 or TRBD2 (6 bases each). The CDR3 consists of 16 residues. Deletions cut 0 bases from V and 4 bases from J, with 14 bases between. Germline CDR1 MNHNS, CDR2 SASEGT. CDR3 protein: CASSEAPGGGADTQYF. The CDR3 nucleotides are TGTGCCAGCAGTGAAGCGCCTGGGGGCGGGGCAGATACGCAGTATTTT.

This chain joins TRBV5-4 and TRBJ1-4; 11 bases agree with TRBD1. CDR3 length: 15 amino acids. The germline CDR1 and CDR2 sequences are SGHNT and YYREEE (reference sequence). J gave up 11 bases and V 4 bases, and 10 bases lay outside the gene matches. The CDR3 region is CASSASGQGVGKLFF. The CDR3 DNA is TGTGCCAGCAGCGCGTCGGGACAGGGGGTTGGGAAACTGTTTTTT.